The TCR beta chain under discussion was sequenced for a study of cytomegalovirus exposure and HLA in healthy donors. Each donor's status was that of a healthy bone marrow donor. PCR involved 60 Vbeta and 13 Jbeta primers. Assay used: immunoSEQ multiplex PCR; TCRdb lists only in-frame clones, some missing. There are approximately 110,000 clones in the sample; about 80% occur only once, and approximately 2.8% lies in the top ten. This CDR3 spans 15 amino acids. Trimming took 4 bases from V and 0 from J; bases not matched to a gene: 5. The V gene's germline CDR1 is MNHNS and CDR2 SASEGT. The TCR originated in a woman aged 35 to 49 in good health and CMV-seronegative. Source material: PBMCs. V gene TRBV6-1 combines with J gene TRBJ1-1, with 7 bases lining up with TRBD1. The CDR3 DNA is TGTGCCAGCAGTGCCCCACAGGGGCTGAACACTGAAGCTTTCTTT. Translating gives CASSAPQGLNTEAFF.